The rows below give T cell receptor beta chains drawn from one sample of a study of T cells in Graves' hyperthyroidism and ophthalmopathy. TCRdb recomputed calls from the multiplex PCR reads with MiXCR, one row per CDR3 protein. The sample lists hundreds of thousands of distinct CDR3 sequences; over 15% were seen once. The sample was blood. Receptors originate from a woman aged 50 to 60 with Graves' hyperthyroidism that later progressed to Graves' ophthalmopathy. Each CDR3 is given with its conserved first and last residue. The D gene is left open where the match is weak. Size is stated for part of the rows, as once, few or many counts, or as a class when the clone is expanded.

j_gene,abundance,v_gene,len,d_gene,CDR3nt,CDR3aa
TRBJ1-2,few,TRBV20-1,13,TRBD1,TGCAGTGCTAGACTCGGACAGGGCTATGGCTACACCTTC,CSARLGQGYGYTF
TRBJ1-3,NA,TRBV20-1,12,NA,TGCAGTGGGGAGAGCTCTGGAAGCACCATATATTTT,CSGESSGSTIYF
TRBJ1-2,NA,TRBV7-3,11,NA,TGTGCCCTGGTATGGGGGAGTGGCTACACCTTC,CALVWGSGYTF
TRBJ1-2,many,TRBV5-1,14,NA,TGCGCCAGCAGCTTCCTCTTGGACAACTATGGCTACACCTTC,CASSFLLDNYGYTF
TRBJ1-3,NA,TRBV4-1,16,NA,TGCGCCAGCAGCCTGTGGGACTCCTGGTCTGGAAACACCATATATTTT,CASSLWDSWSGNTIYF
TRBJ2-3,once,TRBV5-1,15,NA,TGCGCCAGCAGCATAGGACAGTGGGCAACAGATACGCAGTATTTT,CASSIGQWATDTQYF
TRBJ1-3,many,TRBV3-1,14,NA,TGTGCCAGCAGCCAAGGGACACCTGGAAACACCATATATTTT,CASSQGTPGNTIYF
TRBJ2-7,many,TRBV6-1,14,NA,TGTGCCAGCAGTGATGTGGCTTATGGATACGAGCAGTACTTC,CASSDVAYGYEQYF
TRBJ1-2,NA,TRBV29-1,15,NA,TGCAGCGTTGAAGATGGGGCAGGGGTAAGGTATGGCTACACCTTT,CSVEDGAGVRYGYTF
TRBJ1-5,few,TRBV3-1,15,NA,TGTGCCAGCAGCCAAGACGCAGCCGGCGATCAGCCCCAGCATTTT,CASSQDAAGDQPQHF
TRBJ2-2,few,TRBV2,16,TRBD1,TGTGCCAGCAGGGAAGGGACAGGGCGGTACACCGGGGAGCTGTTTTTT,CASREGTGRYTGELFF
TRBJ2-2,NA,TRBV19,14,NA,TGTGCCAGTAGTATAGTAGAGAACACCGGGGAGCTGTTTTTT,CASSIVENTGELFF
TRBJ2-1,few,TRBV15,14,NA,TGTGCCACCAGCAGACGAGGGGGGCCCCTTGAGCAGTTCTTC,CATSRRGGPLEQFF
TRBJ2-1,few,TRBV6-1,15,TRBD1,TGTGCCAGCAGTCTAAGACAGGGGTCCTACAATGAGCAGTTCTTC,CASSLRQGSYNEQFF
TRBJ2-2,few,TRBV27,13,NA,TGTGCCAGCAGTTACAGACTAGCCGGGGAGCTGTTTTTT,CASSYRLAGELFF
TRBJ2-6,many,TRBV20-1,16,TRBD1,TGCAGTGCTACAACAGGGGGCCCTTCTGGGGCCAACGTCCTGACTTTC,CSATTGGPSGANVLTF
TRBJ1-1,NA,TRBV20-1,13,TRBD1,TGCAGTGCTAGACCGGGGACAGCTGCTGAAGCTTTCTTT,CSARPGTAAEAFF
TRBJ2-7,many,TRBV2,16,TRBD1,TGTGCCAGCAGTGACCCGGGACAGGGTGTCCTCTACGAGCAGTACTTC,CASSDPGQGVLYEQYF
TRBJ2-1,many,TRBV13,13,NA,TGTGCCAGCAGCCCATGGACGCTGAATGAGCAGTTCTTC,CASSPWTLNEQFF
TRBJ2-3,few,TRBV12-3/TRBV12-4,12,NA,TGTGCCAGCAGGGGAGGTACAGATACGCAGTATTTT,CASRGGTDTQYF
TRBJ1-4,few,TRBV19,16,TRBD1,TGTGCCAGTAGTGTCGGACAGGGGGCTGGTGGGGAAAAACTGTTTTTT,CASSVGQGAGGEKLFF
TRBJ2-7,many,TRBV20-1,16,TRBD2,TGCAGTGCTAGAGATGGGGCTAGCGGGGGCCCCTACGAGCAGTACTTC,CSARDGASGGPYEQYF
TRBJ2-2,many,TRBV18,13,NA,TGTGCCAGCTCACTAGCCAGCACCGGGGAGCTGTTTTTT,CASSLASTGELFF
TRBJ2-2,few,TRBV5-1,16,TRBD1,TGCGCCAGCAGCTTTACCAGGGGGCGGAGCACCGGGGAGCTGTTTTTT,CASSFTRGRSTGELFF
TRBJ2-7,many,TRBV7-8,14,NA,TGTGCCAGCGCCCCTAATGGGGCCACCTACGAGCAGTACTTC,CASAPNGATYEQYF
TRBJ1-2,few,TRBV12-3/TRBV12-4,13,TRBD1,TGTGCCAGCAGTTTGACAGGGCTTGATGGCTACACCTTC,CASSLTGLDGYTF
TRBJ1-1,NA,TRBV7-8,15,NA,TGTGCCAGCAGCTTAGTCCTGGCATTTAACACTGAAGCTTTCTTT,CASSLVLAFNTEAFF
TRBJ1-1,many,TRBV5-1,14,NA,TGCGCCAGCACCCGAGAGGGGGGGAACACTGAAGCTTTCTTT,CASTREGGNTEAFF
TRBJ1-2,many,TRBV4-1,15,TRBD1,TGCGCCAGCAGCCAGCCGCAGGGGGCGATCTATGGCTACACCTTC,CASSQPQGAIYGYTF
TRBJ2-3,NA,TRBV9,15,NA,TGTGCCAGCAGCGTCGGTCGACAGGGCACAGATACGCAGTATTTT,CASSVGRQGTDTQYF
TRBJ2-7,many,TRBV6-5,16,TRBD1,TGTGCCAGCAGTTACGTTAATCGGGACAGGGGCTACGAGCAGTACTTC,CASSYVNRDRGYEQYF
TRBJ2-7,few,TRBV15,14,TRBD2,TGTGCCACCAGTTCCGGGGGGGCGGCCTACGAGCAGTACTTC,CATSSGGAAYEQYF
TRBJ2-5,few,TRBV25-1,16,TRBD2,TGTGCCAGCAGTGAGTCCCCGGCTAGCGGCCAAGAGACCCAGTACTTC,CASSESPASGQETQYF
TRBJ2-3,few,TRBV7-2,16,TRBD1,TGTGCCAGCAGCGATCGGACAGGAATACGCACAGATACGCAGTATTTT,CASSDRTGIRTDTQYF
TRBJ2-3,many,TRBV2,16,TRBD1,TGTGCCAGCAGTGGGACAGGGGGCCCGGCCCCAGATACGCAGTATTTT,CASSGTGGPAPDTQYF
TRBJ2-5,NA,TRBV5-1,16,TRBD2,TGCGCCAGCAGCTTGAGGCAGCGGGGGGGGATGGAGACCCAGTACTTC,CASSLRQRGGMETQYF
TRBJ2-3,once,TRBV9,15,NA,TGTGCCAGCAGCGTTGATAGTGTGGGCACAGATACGCAGTATTTT,CASSVDSVGTDTQYF
TRBJ1-3,many,TRBV28,16,TRBD1,TGTGCCAGCAGTTTACGGGCAGGGGGCGAAGGAAACACCATATATTTT,CASSLRAGGEGNTIYF
TRBJ2-7,NA,TRBV5-1,17,TRBD2,TGCGCCAGCAGCTGGGAGGGGATAGGCCACAGCTCCTACGAGCAGTACTTC,CASSWEGIGHSSYEQYF
TRBJ2-2,many,TRBV30,15,TRBD1,TGTGCCTGGAGCCTCGACAGGGGCCGGACCGAGGAGCTGTTTTTT,CAWSLDRGRTEELFF
TRBJ2-7,many,TRBV5-5,15,NA,TGTGCCAGCAGCTTGGCCGGCAGAAGCTCCTACGAGCAGTACTTC,CASSLAGRSSYEQYF
TRBJ2-7,many,TRBV3-1,14,NA,TGTGCCAGCAGCCACCTCCGGGACGAGTACGAGCAGTACTTC,CASSHLRDEYEQYF
TRBJ2-7,NA,TRBV2,14,NA,TGTGCCAGCAGTGATATGGACTCCCTTCGAGAGCAGTACTTC,CASSDMDSLREQYF
TRBJ1-5,few,TRBV11-1,13,NA,TGTGCCAGCAGCGCCTCGGGGCTCCAGCCCCAGCATTTT,CASSASGLQPQHF
TRBJ2-7,few,TRBV20-1,14,TRBD1,TGCAGTGCCCTAAGACAGGGCGCTTTCTACGAGCAGTACTTC,CSALRQGAFYEQYF
TRBJ2-1,NA,TRBV12-3/TRBV12-4,16,TRBD2,TGTGCCAGCAGTTTAGCCCGGACTAGCGGGGGGGCCTTTCCGTTCTTC,CASSLARTSGGAFPFF
TRBJ1-1,many,TRBV20-1,16,NA,TGCAGTGCTAGACACCAGACCGGGACACAAGGCAGTGAAGCTTTCTTT,CSARHQTGTQGSEAFF
TRBJ1-2,NA,TRBV28,12,NA,TGTGCCAGCAGTTTTTGGGGAAGTGGCTACACCTTC,CASSFWGSGYTF
TRBJ2-7,NA,TRBV5-1,16,TRBD1,TGCGCCAGCAGTAACTCTCTACCGGGACAGGGCTACGAGCAGTACTTC,CASSNSLPGQGYEQYF
TRBJ1-2,few,TRBV5-1,15,NA,TGCGCCAGCAGCTTAACAGGCTTCACCAACTATGGCTACACCTTC,CASSLTGFTNYGYTF
TRBJ1-5,NA,TRBV19,17,NA,TGTGCCAGTAGTATAGGTCAGGGCCGCTATAGCAATCAGCCCCAGCATTTT,CASSIGQGRYSNQPQHF
TRBJ2-7,many,TRBV5-1,15,NA,TGCGCCAGCAGCTTGGATGGCAGACGCTCCTACGAGCAGTACTTC,CASSLDGRRSYEQYF
TRBJ2-7,few,TRBV10-3,14,TRBD1,TGTGCCTCGATGGACAGGGGAAGATCCTACGAGCAGTACTTC,CASMDRGRSYEQYF
TRBJ2-7,NA,TRBV27,15,NA,TGTGCCAGCAGTGGCCCCGGGGCAGGGTCTAACGAGCAGTACTTC,CASSGPGAGSNEQYF
TRBJ1-1,NA,TRBV4-1,15,NA,TGCGCCAGCAGCCACCTACACCCAGGGTCCACTGAAGCTTTCTTT,CASSHLHPGSTEAFF
TRBJ2-3,few,TRBV5-1,17,TRBD2,TGCGCCAGCAGCTTGGCCCACCTAGCGGGGGGGACAGATACGCAGTATTTT,CASSLAHLAGGTDTQYF
TRBJ1-2,NA,TRBV6-2/TRBV6-3,14,NA,TGTGCCAGCAGAAGGACAGCCACTAACTATGGCTACACCTTC,CASRRTATNYGYTF